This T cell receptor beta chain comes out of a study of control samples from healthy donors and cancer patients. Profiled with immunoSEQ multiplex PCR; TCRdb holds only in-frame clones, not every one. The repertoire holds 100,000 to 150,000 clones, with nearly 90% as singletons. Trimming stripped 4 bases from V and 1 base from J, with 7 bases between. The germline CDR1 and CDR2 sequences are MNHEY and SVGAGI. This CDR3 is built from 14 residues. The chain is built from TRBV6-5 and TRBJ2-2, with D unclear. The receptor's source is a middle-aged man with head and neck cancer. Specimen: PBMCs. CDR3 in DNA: TGTGCCAGCAGTTTAGGCGTGAACACCGGGGAGCTGTTTTTT. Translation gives CASSLGVNTGELFF.